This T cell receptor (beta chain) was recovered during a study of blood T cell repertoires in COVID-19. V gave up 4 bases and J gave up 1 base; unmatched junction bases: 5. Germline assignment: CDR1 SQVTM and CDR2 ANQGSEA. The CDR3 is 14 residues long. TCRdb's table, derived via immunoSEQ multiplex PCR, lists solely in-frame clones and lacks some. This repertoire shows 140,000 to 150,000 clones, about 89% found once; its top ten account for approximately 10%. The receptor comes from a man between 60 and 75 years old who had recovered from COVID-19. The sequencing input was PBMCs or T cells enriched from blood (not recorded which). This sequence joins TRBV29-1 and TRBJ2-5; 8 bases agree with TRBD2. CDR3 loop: CSVGAGAFQETQYF. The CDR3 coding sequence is TGCAGCGTTGGAGCGGGGGCCTTCCAAGAGACCCAGTACTTC.